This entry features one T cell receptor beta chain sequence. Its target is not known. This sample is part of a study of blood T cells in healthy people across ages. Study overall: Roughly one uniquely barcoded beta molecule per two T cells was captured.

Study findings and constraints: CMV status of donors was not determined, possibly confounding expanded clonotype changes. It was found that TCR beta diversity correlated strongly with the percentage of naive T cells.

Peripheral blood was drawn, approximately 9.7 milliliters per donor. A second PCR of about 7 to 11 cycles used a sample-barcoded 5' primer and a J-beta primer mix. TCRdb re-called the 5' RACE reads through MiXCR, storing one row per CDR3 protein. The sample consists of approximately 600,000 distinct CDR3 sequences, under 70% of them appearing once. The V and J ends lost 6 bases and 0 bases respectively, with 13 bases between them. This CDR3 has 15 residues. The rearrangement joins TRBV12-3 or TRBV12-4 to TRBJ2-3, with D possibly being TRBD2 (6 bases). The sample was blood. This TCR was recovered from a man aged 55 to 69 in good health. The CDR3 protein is CASRPWGDSTDTQYF. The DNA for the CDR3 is TGTGCCAGCAGACCCTGGGGGGATAGCACAGATACGCAGTATTTT.